These 24 T cell receptor beta chains were all obtained from the same sample, sequenced in a study of CD8+CD57+ T cells in acquired aplastic anemia. The template for TCR beta VDJ and CDR3 sequence profiling was genomic DNA. In TCRdb, the reads were re-called with MiXCR into one record per CDR3 protein. The repertoire holds about 180,000 distinct CDR3 sequences, with around 48% as singletons. All patients picked for sequencing had shown, by flow cytometry, an expansion of CD8+CD57+ cells. The sample consisted of sorted CD4+, CD8+, or CD8+CD57+ T cells (not recorded which) from PBMCs. Every receptor here comes from a human donor with aplastic anemia.

The sample holds a few counts of this clonotype. The V gene is TRBV9, the J gene TRBJ2-5; D ambiguous. Trimming shortened V by 0 bases and J by 7 bases, and 4 bases separated the two germline ends. This CDR3 spans 11 amino acids. The germline CDR1 and CDR2 sequences are SGDLS and YYNGEE. CDR3 amino acids: CASSVGMTQYF. CDR3 in DNA: TGTGCCAGCAGCGTAGGCATGACCCAGTACTTC.

This clonotype was counted ten times or more. This chain links TRBV3-1 with TRBJ1-6; D is uncertain. The CDR3 has 13 amino acids. Trimming shortened V by 5 bases and J by 7 bases, and 9 bases separated the two germline ends. Germline CDR1 LGHDT, CDR2 YNNKEL (reference sequence). Here the CDR3 DNA reads TGTGCCAGCAGCTGGCGGGCGAATTCACCCCTCCACTTT. Protein product: CASSWRANSPLHF.

V gene TRBV11-2 combines with J gene TRBJ2-7; D unclear. The CDR3 loop spans 16 amino acids. V was cut by 0 bases and J by 2 bases, with 14 bases left in between. Per germline, CDR1 SGHAT and CDR2 FQNNGV. CDR3 sequence reads: CASSLDRARAPYEQYF. CDR3 coding DNA: TGTGCCAGCAGCTTAGATCGGGCGCGAGCCCCCTACGAGCAGTACTTC. Complete variable domain (other parts from reference TRBV11-2 and TRBJ2-7): EAGVAQSPRYKIIEKRQSVAFWCNPISGHATLYWYQQILGQGPKLLIQFQNNGVVDDSQLPKDRFSAERLKGVDSTLKIQPAKLEDSAVYLCASSLDRARAPYEQYFGPGTRLTVT.

This chain connects TRBV12-3 or TRBV12-4 to TRBJ1-6; the D gene is possibly TRBD1 (6 bases). The CDR3 runs to 15 residues. Deletions cut 1 base from V and 7 bases from J, with 11 bases between. The CDR3 sequence: CASSLGTARNSPLHF. CDR3 nucleotide sequence: TGTGCCAGCAGTTTAGGGACAGCTAGAAATTCACCCCTCCACTTT.

This clonotype was seen repeatedly, ten times or more. The chain recombines TRBV5-1 with TRBJ1-6; D is uncertain. Between the trimmed V and J ends, which lost 0 bases and 9 bases, there was a span of 4 bases. From germline, CDR1 is SGHRS and CDR2 YFSETQ. The CDR3 sequence is 12 residues long. The CDR3 sequence: CASSLERSPLHF. Written as DNA, the CDR3 is TGCGCCAGCAGCTTGGAGCGTTCACCCCTCCACTTT.

At least ten counts were recorded for this clonotype. The chain carries TRBV7-8 and TRBJ1-1, with D unresolved. The V end was cut by 3 bases, the J end by 2 bases, with 7 bases between. This CDR3 has 13 amino acids. Germline values: CDR1 SGHVS, CDR2 FQNEAQ. The CDR3 DNA reads as TGTGCCAGCAGCTTTGGCCATAACACTGAAGCTTTCTTT. This sequence encodes CASSFGHNTEAFF.

This clonotype was seen many times. The V gene is TRBV12-3 or TRBV12-4, the J gene TRBJ1-2; unclear D gene. This CDR3 is 13 amino acids long. V was shortened by 6 bases and J by 2 bases, with 10 bases between the two germline ends. The CDR3 reads CASRRNSNYGYTF. DNA of the CDR3: TGTGCCAGCAGGAGAAACTCGAACTATGGCTACACCTTC.

This clonotype was observed a handful of times. A read error is possible here, since a much larger clone lies one base away. The CDR3 protein is CASRSDPNTEAFF. CDR3 coding DNA: TGCGCCAGCAGATCCGATCCGAACACTGAAGCTTTCTTT. The V and J genes are TRBV5-1 and TRBJ1-1, with D unresolved. This CDR3 region has 13 residues. Germline V gene sequence: CDR1 SGHRS, CDR2 YFSETQ. The ends were cut back, 5 bases at V and 1 base at J, with 9 bases in the middle. The entire variable domain, with the rest obtained from reference TRBV5-1 and TRBJ1-1, is as follows: KAGVTQTPRYLIKTRGQQVTLSCSPISGHRSVSWYQQTPGQGLQFLFEYFSETQRNKGNFPGRFSGRQFSNSRSEMNVSTLELGDSALYLCASRSDPNTEAFFGQGTRLTVV.

This clonotype was detected only a few times. The rearrangement links TRBV7-9 to TRBJ2-3, with D perhaps TRBD1 (6 bases). Germline values: CDR1 SEHNR, CDR2 FQNEAQ (reference sequence). Trimming left V 6 bases short and J 6 bases short, with 10 bases between. The CDR3 spans 12 residues. CDR3 sequence: CASRPTGDTQYF. CDR3 sequence (DNA): TGTGCCAGCAGACCTACAGGGGATACGCAGTATTTT. Full variable domain (missing parts from reference TRBV7-9 and TRBJ2-3): DTGVSQNPRHKITKRGQNVTFRCDPISEHNRLYWYRQTLGQGPEFLTYFQNEAQLEKSRLLSDRFSAERPKGSFSTLEIQRTEQGDSAMYLCASRPTGDTQYFGPGTRLTVL.

V and J are TRBV5-1 and TRBJ2-5; a possible D gene is TRBD1 (6 bases). The CDR3 extends over 15 amino acids. Germline loops: CDR1 SGHRS, CDR2 YFSETQ. V was clipped by 4 bases and J by 7 bases, with 20 bases between them. The CDR3 bases are TGCGCCAGCAGCAGGGAGCCACAGGGATGGGGGACCCAGTACTTC. Amino acid sequence: CASSREPQGWGTQYF.

This clonotype was counted ten times or more. V gene TRBV19 combines with J gene TRBJ1-4, with D perhaps TRBD1 (5 bases). CDR1 is LNHDA, CDR2 SQIVND, per germline (reference sequence). CDR3 size: 15 residues. V lost 3 bases to trimming and J lost 3 bases, with 11 bases between them. As DNA, the CDR3 is TGTGCCAGTAGTATCGCTAGGGGAGCTAATGAAAAACTGTTTTTT. Translation gives CASSIARGANEKLFF.

The table lists this clonotype with a few counts. The chain links TRBV11-2 to TRBJ2-2, with TRBD1 matching over 11 bases. CDR1 is SGHAT, CDR2 FQNNGV, per germline. The CDR3 covers 17 residues. V shed 2 bases, J shed 4 bases, and the junction held 6 bases outside the gene matches. The chain's CDR3 is CASSLSRDRGVTGELFF. CDR3 DNA: TGTGCCAGCAGCTTATCCCGGGACAGGGGGGTCACCGGGGAGCTGTTTTTT.

The chain links TRBV15 to TRBJ2-7; 9 bases are a match to TRBD1. Germline CDR1 and CDR2: LNHNV and YYDKDF (reference sequence). The CDR3 has 16 amino acids. J gave up 1 base and V 0 bases, and 4 bases lay outside the gene matches. CDR3 nucleotides: TGTGCCACCAGCAGAGATACAGGGGGCGGATCCTACGAGCAGTACTTC. This gives the protein CATSRDTGGGSYEQYF.

This clonotype was seen at least ten times. The CDR3 DNA follows: TGCAGTGCCCGGGACAGGTCCTCTGGGGCCAACGTCCTGACTTTC. Encoded protein: CSARDRSSGANVLTF. The gene calls are TRBV20-1 and TRBJ2-6, with 8 bases aligning to TRBD1. The CDR3 has 15 amino acids. Unmatched junction bases numbered 4, after V lost 6 bases and J lost 0 bases. Germline V CDR1 and CDR2: DFQATT, SNEGSKA (reference sequence).

This clonotype showed up just a few times. The chain couples TRBV20-1 to TRBJ2-1; a weak D match, TRBD2 (5 bases). The CDR3 length is 13 residues. The germline V and J ends were trimmed by 0 bases and 8 bases, with 11 bases remaining between them. Per the germline V gene, CDR1 is DFQATT and CDR2 is SNEGSKA (reference sequence). The CDR3 sequence: CSARDLWTDEQFF. The CDR3 DNA is TGCAGTGCTAGAGACCTATGGACTGATGAGCAGTTCTTC.

This clonotype was observed at least ten times. CDR3: CASSVGAETQYF. CDR3 nucleotide sequence: TGCGCCAGTTCAGTGGGAGCGGAGACCCAGTACTTC. The rearrangement links TRBV5-1 to TRBJ2-5; possible D gene TRBD2, 5 bases. Germline V gene data show CDR1 as SGHRS and CDR2 as YFSETQ. This CDR3 contains 12 residues. V was clipped by 8 bases and J by 5 bases, with 13 bases between them. Full variable domain (outside the CDR3, taken from reference TRBV5-1 and TRBJ2-5): KAGVTQTPRYLIKTRGQQVTLSCSPISGHRSVSWYQQTPGQGLQFLFEYFSETQRNKGNFPGRFSGRQFSNSRSEMNVSTLELGDSALYLCASSVGAETQYFGPGTRLLVL.

The rearrangement joins TRBV20-1 to TRBJ1-2, with D tentatively TRBD1 (5 bases). CDR3 size: 16 residues. The V end was cut by 1 base, the J end by 0 bases, with 15 bases between. Looked up from germline, CDR1 is DFQATT and CDR2 is SNEGSKA (reference sequence). DNA for the CDR3: TGCAGTGCTAGAGCCCTGACGACAGATTCTAACTATGGCTACACCTTC. Translated: CSARALTTDSNYGYTF.

This clonotype was picked up many times. The genes are TRBV15 and TRBJ2-1; no reliable D call. This CDR3 has 15 residues. V lost 0 bases, J lost 4 bases, and 10 bases lay in between. In germline, CDR1 is LNHNV, CDR2 YYDKDF (reference sequence). CDR3 coding DNA: TGTGCCACCAGCAGAGATTTAGTCGGGTACAATGAGCAGTTCTTC. This translates into CATSRDLVGYNEQFF.

This clonotype was detected ten times or more. V is TRBV2 and J is TRBJ1-1; 12 bases align to TRBD1. This CDR3 has 14 amino acids. V dropped 6 bases and J dropped 4; count of bases not matched to a gene: 3. CDR1 is SNHLY, CDR2 FYNNEI, per germline. The CDR3 DNA follows: TGTGCCAGCAGAGGGACAGGGGGCGGCACTGAAGCTTTCTTT. Protein: CASRGTGGGTEAFF. Looking up the rest from reference TRBV2 and TRBJ1-1 gives the full variable domain: EPEVTQTPSHQVTQMGQEVILRCVPISNHLYFYWYRQILGQKVEFLVSFYNNEISEKSEIFDDQFSVERPDGSNFTLKIRSTKLEDSAMYFCASRGTGGGTEAFFGQGTRLTVV.

This clonotype was observed at least ten times. This chain links TRBV9 with TRBJ2-1; TRBD2 agrees at 11 bases. The trim removed 0 bases at V and 12 bases at J, leaving 8 bases unmatched. This CDR3 is built from 15 residues. The germline V gene has CDR1 SGDLS and CDR2 YYNGEE. The CDR3: CASSVEASGGPRQFF. The CDR3 DNA reads TGTGCCAGCAGCGTAGAGGCTAGCGGGGGGCCGAGGCAGTTCTTC.

This clonotype was seen many times. This chain connects TRBV11-1 to TRBJ1-2, with D perhaps TRBD1 (5 bases). Germline V CDR1 and CDR2: SGHAT, FQDESV (reference sequence). The CDR3 is 16 amino acids. V lost 5 bases and J 6 bases, leaving 22 bases between the germline ends. The CDR3 sequence is CASSTTMGLGDNGYTF. Here the CDR3 DNA reads TGTGCCAGCAGCACGACCATGGGGTTGGGGGATAATGGCTACACCTTC.

Concerning this clonotype itself: This may come from a read error, since a much larger clone is one base off. This rearrangement joins TRBV4-1 to TRBJ1-2, with TRBD1 matching over 12 bases. In germline, CDR1 is MGHRA, CDR2 YSYEKL. This CDR3 spans 17 amino acids. CDR3 residues: CAGSQEGQGAPNYGYTF. The CDR3 DNA reads TGCGCCGGCAGCCAAGAGGGACAGGGGGCACCTAACTATGGCTACACCTTC.

The sample holds many counts of this clonotype. The V gene is TRBV25-1, the J gene TRBJ1-6; D not resolved. Per germline, CDR1 MGHDK and CDR2 SYGVNS. This CDR3 is 12 amino acids long. V lost 8 bases and J lost 7, with 9 bases in between. The DNA for the CDR3 is TGTGCCAGCCGGCCCGGGAATTCACCCCTCCACTTT. It is translated as CASRPGNSPLHF.

The rearrangement links TRBV29-1 to TRBJ2-5, with 10 bases that match TRBD2. Per germline, CDR1 SQVTM and CDR2 ANQGSEA. J lost 10 bases, V lost 3 bases, and 2 bases had no gene match. This CDR3 contains 11 residues. The CDR3 sequence is CSVDLAGGQYF. The DNA for the CDR3 is TGCAGCGTTGATTTAGCGGGGGGCCAGTACTTC. Variable domain in full (rest from reference TRBV29-1 and TRBJ2-5): SAVISQKPSRDICQRGTSLTIQCQVDSQVTMMFWYRQQPGQSLTLIATANQGSEATYESGFVIDKFPISRPNLTFSTLTVSNMSPEDSSIYLCSVDLAGGQYFGPGTRLLVL.